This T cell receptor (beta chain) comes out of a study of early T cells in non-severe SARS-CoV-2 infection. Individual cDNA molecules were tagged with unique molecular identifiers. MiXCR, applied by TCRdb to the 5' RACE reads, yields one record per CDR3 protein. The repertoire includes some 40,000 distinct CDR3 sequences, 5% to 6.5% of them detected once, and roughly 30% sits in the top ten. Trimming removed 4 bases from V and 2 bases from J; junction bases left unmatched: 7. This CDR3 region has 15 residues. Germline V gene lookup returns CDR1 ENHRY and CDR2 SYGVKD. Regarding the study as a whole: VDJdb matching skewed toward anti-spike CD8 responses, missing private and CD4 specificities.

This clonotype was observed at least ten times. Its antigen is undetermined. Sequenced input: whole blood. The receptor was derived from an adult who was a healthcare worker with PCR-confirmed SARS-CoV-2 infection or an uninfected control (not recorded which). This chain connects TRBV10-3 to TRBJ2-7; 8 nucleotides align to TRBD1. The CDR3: CAISAPGQVPYEQYF. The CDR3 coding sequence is TGTGCCATCAGTGCACCGGGACAGGTCCCCTACGAGCAGTACTTC.